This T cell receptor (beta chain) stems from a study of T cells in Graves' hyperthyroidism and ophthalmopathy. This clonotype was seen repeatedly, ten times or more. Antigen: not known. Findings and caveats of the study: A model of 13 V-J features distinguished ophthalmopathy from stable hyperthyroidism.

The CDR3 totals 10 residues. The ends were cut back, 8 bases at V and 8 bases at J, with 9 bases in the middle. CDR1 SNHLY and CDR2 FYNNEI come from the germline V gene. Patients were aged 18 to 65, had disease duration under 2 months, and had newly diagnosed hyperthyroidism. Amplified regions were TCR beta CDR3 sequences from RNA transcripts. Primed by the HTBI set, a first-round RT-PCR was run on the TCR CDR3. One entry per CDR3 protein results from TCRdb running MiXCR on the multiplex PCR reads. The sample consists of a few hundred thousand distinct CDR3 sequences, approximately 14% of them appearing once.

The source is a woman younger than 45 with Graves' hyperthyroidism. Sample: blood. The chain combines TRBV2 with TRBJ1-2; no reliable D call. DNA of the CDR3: TGTGCCAGCGGACGGGCCGGCTACACCTTC. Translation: CASGRAGYTF.